This T cell receptor beta chain is from a study of OX40 agonist ivuxolimab in advanced cancers. Across the whole study: Previous treatment with anti-PD-1, anti-PD-L1 or anti-CTLA-4 therapy was allowed; 40% had received some.

Trimming removed 0 bases at V and 0 bases at J, with 7 bases between. Germline lookup yields CDR1 SGDLS and CDR2 YYNGEE. The CDR3 runs to 15 residues. Method: immunoSEQ multiplex PCR; TCRdb's copy keeps in-frame clones and lacks some. The profile shows roughly 80,000 clones, roughly 84% of them singletons. The clonotype originates from an adult with an advanced solid tumor such as melanoma, head and neck, liver or kidney cancer. The V call is TRBV9, the J call TRBJ2-1; D remains ambiguous. The material was CD4+ or CD8+ T cells sorted from blood, obtained in a trial of the OX40 agonist ivuxolimab. CDR3 DNA sequence: TGTGCCAGCAGCGTAGGTGGGGACTCCTACAATGAGCAGTTCTTC. Its translation is CASSVGGDSYNEQFF. The complete variable domain, with remaining parts taken from reference TRBV9 and TRBJ2-1, reads DSGVTQTPKHLITATGQRVTLRCSPRSGDLSVYWYQQSLDQGLQFLIQYYNGEERAKGNILERFSAQQFPDLHSELNLSSLELGDSALYFCASSVGGDSYNEQFFGPGTRLTVL.